These T cell receptor beta chains were read from a single sample in a study of cytomegalovirus exposure and HLA in healthy donors. Repertoires were generated with immunoSEQ multiplex PCR, while TCRdb's copy carries only in-frame clones and drops some. The sample records roughly 180,000 clones, more than 70% being singletons. The sample was PBMCs. The receptor set was obtained from a male donor in good health and CMV-seronegative. Both conserved end residues are part of each CDR3. The order of the fields is clone size, J gene, V gene, D gene, CDR3 DNA, CDR3 protein. A D gene is named only where the DNA matches it firmly. Clone size appears in some rows only: once, few, many, or a class for an expanded clone.

abundance: -
j_gene: TRBJ1-2
v_gene: TRBV5-1
d_gene: -
CDR3nt: TGCGCCAGCAGCTTGTCAGTTCCCGAATCCTCGGGCACCTTC
CDR3aa: CASSLSVPESSGTF

abundance: -
j_gene: TRBJ2-3
v_gene: TRBV5-1
d_gene: -
CDR3nt: TGCGCCAGCAGCTTAACGGGAGATCGGACAGATACGCAGTATTTT
CDR3aa: CASSLTGDRTDTQYF

abundance: -
j_gene: TRBJ2-3
v_gene: TRBV18
d_gene: -
CDR3nt: TGTGCCAGCTCACCACAGCGGGTTTCTGCAGATACGCAGTATTTT
CDR3aa: CASSPQRVSADTQYF

abundance: -
j_gene: TRBJ2-3
v_gene: TRBV19
d_gene: -
CDR3nt: TGTGCCAGTAGCTCTGGGGGGACAGATACGCAGTATTTT
CDR3aa: CASSSGGTDTQYF

abundance: few
j_gene: TRBJ2-7
v_gene: TRBV5-6
d_gene: -
CDR3nt: TGTGCCAGCAGCCCGGCCCTAACGGGCTACGAGCAGTACTTC
CDR3aa: CASSPALTGYEQYF

abundance: once
j_gene: TRBJ1-2
v_gene: TRBV6-6
d_gene: -
CDR3nt: TGTGCCAGCAGTTACTCAGGGGCTCTATATGGCTACACCTTC
CDR3aa: CASSYSGALYGYTF

abundance: -
j_gene: TRBJ2-7
v_gene: TRBV25-1
d_gene: -
CDR3nt: TGTGCCAGCAGTGAGGGGGCTCTGTACGAGCAGTACTTC
CDR3aa: CASSEGALYEQYF

abundance: -
j_gene: TRBJ2-1
v_gene: TRBV5-1
d_gene: TRBD2
CDR3nt: TGCGCCAGCAGCCAGGGACTAGCGGGGGGGCCAAATGAGCAGTTCTTC
CDR3aa: CASSQGLAGGPNEQFF

abundance: -
j_gene: TRBJ2-5
v_gene: TRBV6-6
d_gene: TRBD2
CDR3nt: TGTGCCAGCACCCACTGGGGGGGGGAGGGGGAGACCCAGTACTTC
CDR3aa: CASTHWGGEGETQYF

abundance: -
j_gene: TRBJ1-5
v_gene: TRBV28
d_gene: -
CDR3nt: TGTGCCAGCAGAAGATGGGGGGGCAACAATCAGCCCCAGCATTTT
CDR3aa: CASRRWGGNNQPQHF

abundance: -
j_gene: TRBJ1-2
v_gene: TRBV2
d_gene: -
CDR3nt: TGTGCCAGCAGGAGAGAGGGTGGTGGCTACACCTTC
CDR3aa: CASRREGGGYTF

abundance: -
j_gene: TRBJ2-7
v_gene: TRBV9
d_gene: -
CDR3nt: TGTGCCAGCAACGGGCCCCCACAGGGAACTTCTTGGGAGCAGTACTTC
CDR3aa: CASNGPPQGTSWEQYF

abundance: -
j_gene: TRBJ1-2
v_gene: TRBV6-5
d_gene: -
CDR3nt: TGTGCCAGCAGTTACTGGGGCCCCGGGTTAAGTGGCTACACCTTC
CDR3aa: CASSYWGPGLSGYTF

abundance: -
j_gene: TRBJ2-1
v_gene: TRBV4-3
d_gene: -
CDR3nt: TGCGCCAGCAGCCAAGGGGCCGATGAGCAGTTCTTC
CDR3aa: CASSQGADEQFF

abundance: -
j_gene: TRBJ1-2
v_gene: TRBV4-1
d_gene: TRBD1
CDR3nt: TGCGCCAGCAGCCAAGATCGGAACAGGGGCCCCTACACCTTC
CDR3aa: CASSQDRNRGPYTF

abundance: -
j_gene: TRBJ2-7
v_gene: TRBV6-5
d_gene: -
CDR3nt: TGTGCCAGCCGCGGGGCAGGCACCTACGAGCAGTACTTC
CDR3aa: CASRGAGTYEQYF

abundance: few
j_gene: TRBJ1-2
v_gene: TRBV27
d_gene: -
CDR3nt: TGTGCCAGCGGACTACAGGAGGTGGGGTTATTTGGCTACACCTTC
CDR3aa: CASGLQEVGLFGYTF

abundance: -
j_gene: TRBJ1-3
v_gene: TRBV9
d_gene: TRBD1
CDR3nt: TGTGCCAGCAGCGCTGGAGGGGGACAGTCTGGAAACACCATATATTTT
CDR3aa: CASSAGGGQSGNTIYF

abundance: -
j_gene: TRBJ1-4
v_gene: TRBV9
d_gene: -
CDR3nt: TGTGCCAGCAGCGTCGCAGGGGCGACTAATGAAAAACTGTTTTTT
CDR3aa: CASSVAGATNEKLFF

abundance: -
j_gene: TRBJ2-1
v_gene: TRBV28
d_gene: TRBD2
CDR3nt: TGTGCCAGCAGGACCAGCGGGAGGGGGGATCGGAATGAGCAGTTCTTC
CDR3aa: CASRTSGRGDRNEQFF

abundance: -
j_gene: TRBJ2-5
v_gene: TRBV6-5
d_gene: TRBD2
CDR3nt: TGTGCCAGCAGCCGACTAGCGGGGGGCGAAGAGACCCAGTACTTC
CDR3aa: CASSRLAGGEETQYF

abundance: -
j_gene: TRBJ1-5
v_gene: TRBV4-1
d_gene: TRBD1
CDR3nt: TGCGCCAGCAGCCCCGGGACAGGGTTATCCAGCAATCAGCCCCAGCATTTT
CDR3aa: CASSPGTGLSSNQPQHF

abundance: -
j_gene: TRBJ1-2
v_gene: TRBV28
d_gene: -
CDR3nt: TGTGCCAGCAGTACGGACAGTTACTATGGCTACACCTTC
CDR3aa: CASSTDSYYGYTF

abundance: -
j_gene: TRBJ1-3
v_gene: TRBV19
d_gene: -
CDR3nt: TGTGCCAGTAGTCCCCGGCAGGAAGGAGGAAACACCATATATTTT
CDR3aa: CASSPRQEGGNTIYF

abundance: few
j_gene: TRBJ2-1
v_gene: TRBV4-2
d_gene: TRBD2
CDR3nt: TGTGCCAGCAGCCAAGGGCTAGCGGGGGGTGGTGATGAGCAGTTCTTC
CDR3aa: CASSQGLAGGGDEQFF

abundance: -
j_gene: TRBJ1-1
v_gene: TRBV6-5
d_gene: -
CDR3nt: TGTGCCAGCAGTTACGGTGGCCCGAACACTGAAGCTTTCTTT
CDR3aa: CASSYGGPNTEAFF

abundance: -
j_gene: TRBJ1-5
v_gene: TRBV6-1
d_gene: -
CDR3nt: TGTGCCAGCAGTAGAGAACAGGGCAATCAGCCCCAGCATTTT
CDR3aa: CASSREQGNQPQHF

abundance: -
j_gene: TRBJ1-1
v_gene: TRBV27
d_gene: -
CDR3nt: TGTGCCAGCAGCGAGATACCGAACACTGAAGCTTTCTTT
CDR3aa: CASSEIPNTEAFF

abundance: -
j_gene: TRBJ2-3
v_gene: TRBV9
d_gene: TRBD2
CDR3nt: TGTGCCAGCAGCGTAGAAGCGGGGGGAGGAGATACGCAGTATTTT
CDR3aa: CASSVEAGGGDTQYF

abundance: -
j_gene: TRBJ2-3
v_gene: TRBV7-2
d_gene: TRBD1
CDR3nt: TGTGCCAGCAGCCTCCTGGGTGACAGGGTTACAGATACGCAGTATTTT
CDR3aa: CASSLLGDRVTDTQYF

abundance: -
j_gene: TRBJ1-1
v_gene: TRBV10-3
d_gene: TRBD1
CDR3nt: TGTGCCATCAGTCCACCTAGGACAGGTGAAGCTTTCTTT
CDR3aa: CAISPPRTGEAFF

abundance: once
j_gene: TRBJ2-1
v_gene: TRBV25-1
d_gene: -
CDR3nt: TGTGCCAGCGGCTCCGGAGGGCGGCGGTTCTTC
CDR3aa: CASGSGGRRFF

abundance: -
j_gene: TRBJ2-1
v_gene: TRBV10-3
d_gene: -
CDR3nt: TGTGCCATGGCCCCGGGGTTTAACTACAATGAGCAGTTCTTC
CDR3aa: CAMAPGFNYNEQFF

abundance: -
j_gene: TRBJ2-5
v_gene: TRBV7-4
d_gene: TRBD1
CDR3nt: TGTGCCAGCAGCTTAGCATGGACAGGGGGAATCCAAGAGACCCAGTACTTC
CDR3aa: CASSLAWTGGIQETQYF

abundance: once
j_gene: TRBJ2-7
v_gene: TRBV14
d_gene: TRBD2
CDR3nt: TGTGCCAGCAGCCATATTACTAGCGTGGCCTACGAGCAGTACTTC
CDR3aa: CASSHITSVAYEQYF

abundance: -
j_gene: TRBJ2-1
v_gene: TRBV2
d_gene: -
CDR3nt: TGTGCCACCCAACAGCCAGGGGCCAATGAGCAGTTCTTC
CDR3aa: CATQQPGANEQFF

abundance: -
j_gene: TRBJ2-7
v_gene: TRBV5-6
d_gene: -
CDR3nt: TGTGCCAGCAGCTTGAAGGGGCGTTTCTGGGAGCAGTACTTC
CDR3aa: CASSLKGRFWEQYF

abundance: -
j_gene: TRBJ1-6
v_gene: TRBV5-4
d_gene: -
CDR3nt: TGTGCCAGCAGCTTGTTCAGGGGAACTTGGAATTCACCCCTCCACTTT
CDR3aa: CASSLFRGTWNSPLHF

abundance: -
j_gene: TRBJ2-7
v_gene: TRBV19
d_gene: TRBD1
CDR3nt: TGTGCCAGTAGTAGAACCCGGGACAGGGATTACGAGCAGTACTTC
CDR3aa: CASSRTRDRDYEQYF

abundance: once
j_gene: TRBJ2-7
v_gene: TRBV5-6
d_gene: -
CDR3nt: TGTGCCAGCAGGACTCGGGGCGAGCAGTACTTC
CDR3aa: CASRTRGEQYF

abundance: -
j_gene: TRBJ2-7
v_gene: TRBV11-2
d_gene: -
CDR3nt: TGTGCCAGCAGCCCGGGAACTCCGGACTACGAGCAGTACTTC
CDR3aa: CASSPGTPDYEQYF

abundance: -
j_gene: TRBJ1-5
v_gene: TRBV19
d_gene: -
CDR3nt: TGTGCCAGTAGTCTTGGAAAAGGGGGCAATCAGCCCCAGCATTTT
CDR3aa: CASSLGKGGNQPQHF

abundance: few
j_gene: TRBJ2-1
v_gene: TRBV4-1
d_gene: -
CDR3nt: TGCGCCAGCAGCCCCAGTCCCTTCAATGAGCAGTTCTTC
CDR3aa: CASSPSPFNEQFF

abundance: few
j_gene: TRBJ2-1
v_gene: TRBV15
d_gene: -
CDR3nt: TGTGCCACCAGCAGAGACTTCAGGGATGAGCAGTTCTTC
CDR3aa: CATSRDFRDEQFF

abundance: -
j_gene: TRBJ1-3
v_gene: TRBV28
d_gene: TRBD1
CDR3nt: TGTGCCAGCACCTCCGGGACAGGGAGGGGAAACACCATATATTTT
CDR3aa: CASTSGTGRGNTIYF

abundance: -
j_gene: TRBJ2-3
v_gene: TRBV28
d_gene: -
CDR3nt: TGTGCCAGCCGCCGGAGCGGAGCCACAGATACGCAGTATTTT
CDR3aa: CASRRSGATDTQYF

abundance: -
j_gene: TRBJ1-3
v_gene: TRBV28
d_gene: -
CDR3nt: TGTGCCAGCAGTTTTAGGGGAGGGACTGGAAACACCATATATTTT
CDR3aa: CASSFRGGTGNTIYF

abundance: few
j_gene: TRBJ2-7
v_gene: TRBV6-5
d_gene: -
CDR3nt: TGTGCCAGCAGTGAATTTCACAAATCCCACGAGCAGTACTTC
CDR3aa: CASSEFHKSHEQYF

abundance: -
j_gene: TRBJ2-1
v_gene: TRBV2
d_gene: TRBD1
CDR3nt: TGTGCCAGCGCGGTGGGGGACAGACAGTTCTTC
CDR3aa: CASAVGDRQFF

abundance: -
j_gene: TRBJ1-2
v_gene: TRBV30
d_gene: -
CDR3nt: TGTGCCTGGGTGGGGCAGGCTGGCTATGGCTACACCTTC
CDR3aa: CAWVGQAGYGYTF

abundance: -
j_gene: TRBJ2-7
v_gene: TRBV27
d_gene: -
CDR3nt: TGTGCCAGCAGCCTACAGGATAATACCCGGGGGACCGAGCAGTACTTC
CDR3aa: CASSLQDNTRGTEQYF

abundance: -
j_gene: TRBJ1-3
v_gene: TRBV5-1
d_gene: TRBD1
CDR3nt: TGCGCCAGCAGCTGGGACAGTTCCTTAGCTGGAAACACCATATATTTT
CDR3aa: CASSWDSSLAGNTIYF

abundance: -
j_gene: TRBJ2-7
v_gene: TRBV7-6
d_gene: -
CDR3nt: TGTGCCAGCCAGGGGGGCTCCTACGAGCAGTACTTC
CDR3aa: CASQGGSYEQYF